This record looks at one TCR beta chain sequence and its context. Treatment defined: preoperative locoregional IRX-2 cytokine immunotherapy. Patients received preoperative, locoregional IRX-2 cytokine immunotherapy in a phase Ib study. The CDR3 is made up of 16 amino acids. Trimming cost V 4 bases and J 6 bases; bases outside gene matches: 12. The V gene's germline CDR1 is SGHTS and CDR2 YDEGEE. The source of the sample is a study of preoperative IRX-2 immunotherapy in early breast cancer. The protocol was immunoSEQ multiplex PCR, while the TCRdb copy is restricted to in-frame clones and leaves out a portion. The profile shows 10,000 to 15,000 clones, approximately 91% of them singletons.

V usage is TRBV5-8 and J usage is TRBJ2-1; 8 nucleotides agree with TRBD2. Sample collection was performed from a patient treated with IRX-2 immunotherapy. The clonotype comes from a human donor with breast cancer. In DNA, the CDR3 is TGTGCCAGCAGCGGACGGACTAGCAGGGTCCTCAATGAGCAGTTCTTC. It codes for CASSGRTSRVLNEQFF.